The rows below give T cell receptor beta chains drawn from one sample of a study of CD8+CD57+ T cells in acquired aplastic anemia. TCRdb re-called the reads with MiXCR, one entry per CDR3 protein. This sample has about 190,000 distinct CDR3 sequences, with around 47% found just once. Sample: sorted CD4+, CD8+, or CD8+CD57+ T cells (not recorded which) from PBMCs. The receptors stem from a human donor with aplastic anemia. Both conserved end residues are part of each CDR3. A D gene is named only where the DNA matches it firmly. Some rows mark clone size as missing; the rest say once, few, many or name a class of expanded clone.

TRBV6-2/TRBV6-3	TRBJ2-7	NA	NA	TGTGCCAGCAGTTATCAACTGGCGGGGGAGCAGTACTTC	CASSYQLAGEQYF
TRBV2	TRBJ2-7	NA	NA	TGTGCCAGCAGTGAAATCGGTATCTGGTACTTC	CASSEIGIWYF
TRBV30	TRBJ2-1	NA	few	TGTGCCTGGAGTGGTGGATCCTACAATGAGCAGTTCTTC	CAWSGGSYNEQFF
TRBV7-2	TRBJ2-7	NA	NA	TGTGCCAGCAGCCCTCGGGCAGGGGTGGACTACGAGCAGTACTTC	CASSPRAGVDYEQYF
TRBV15	TRBJ2-5	TRBD2	few	TGTGCCACCAGCAGGGGGAGGGACGAGACCCAGTACTTC	CATSRGRDETQYF
TRBV20-1	TRBJ2-3	NA	many	TGCAGTGCTACATCCGGGAGTCCCACAGATACGCAGTATTTT	CSATSGSPTDTQYF
TRBV2	TRBJ2-6	NA	NA	TGTGCCAGCAGTGAAGCACTGTCAGTCTCTGGGGCCAACGTCCTGACTTTC	CASSEALSVSGANVLTF
TRBV5-4	TRBJ2-6	NA	NA	TGTGCCAGCAGCTTGTGGTGGGGGGTAATCTCTGGGGCCAACGTCCTGACTTTC	CASSLWWGVISGANVLTF
TRBV29-1	TRBJ2-7	TRBD1	NA	TGCAGCGTTGAAGGGCCGGGGACAGGGCCCTACGAGCAGTACTTC	CSVEGPGTGPYEQYF
TRBV4-3	TRBJ1-1	NA	NA	TGCGCCAGCAGCCAAGAGGTCCACCTGAACACTGAAGCTTTCTTT	CASSQEVHLNTEAFF
TRBV30	TRBJ1-4	NA	NA	TGTGCCTGGAGTGTCTTGACAGGACATAATGAAAAACTGTTTTTT	CAWSVLTGHNEKLFF
TRBV19	TRBJ1-2	TRBD1	many	TGTGCCAGTAGACCCGGACAGGGCCGTGGGGGCTACACCTTC	CASRPGQGRGGYTF
TRBV29-1	TRBJ2-1	TRBD2	NA	TGCAGCTTAACTACTAGCGGGAGTTACAATGAGCAGTTCTTC	CSLTTSGSYNEQFF
TRBV7-8	TRBJ2-7	NA	NA	TGTGCCAGCAGCTTACCTCGTCACGAGCAGTACTTC	CASSLPRHEQYF